A selection of T cell receptor beta chains follows, all from one sample in a study of blood T cell repertoires in COVID-19. Sequenced by immunoSEQ multiplex PCR; TCRdb stores in-frame clones only, minus some. The top ten clones hold approximately 3.3% of a sample with 150,000 to 200,000 clones, 85% of them seen once. Sequencing used peripheral blood. Every receptor here comes from a human donor with acute or convalescent COVID-19. The donor label of this sample is uncertain. The CDR3 runs from the conserved cysteine through the conserved F or W. A D gene is named only where the DNA matches it firmly. The size field is filled for only some rows; it gives once, few, many or a size class.

V	D	J	size	DNA	CDR3
TRBV30	NA	TRBJ2-3	NA	TGTGCCTCTACATTCGCAGCGACTACTAGCACAGATACGCAGTATTTT	CASTFAATTSTDTQYF
TRBV6-5	NA	TRBJ1-3	few	TGTGCCAGCAGAACAGGGCTCCCATCTGGAAACACCATATATTTT	CASRTGLPSGNTIYF
TRBV27	TRBD2	TRBJ2-1	few	TGTGCCAGCAGGCGGGATAGCGGGGGCACATACAATGAGCAGTTCTTC	CASRRDSGGTYNEQFF
TRBV7-6	NA	TRBJ2-7	NA	TGTGCCAGCAGCTTAGTAGCCGGGTTGAGCTCCTACGAGCAGTACTTC	CASSLVAGLSSYEQYF
TRBV7-2	NA	TRBJ1-4	NA	TGTGCCAGCAGCTTAGCGGGGACGGGAGGTGAAAAACTGTTTTTT	CASSLAGTGGEKLFF
TRBV7-7	NA	TRBJ1-4	NA	TGTGCCAGCAGCTTGAGTGGGGGGGAGCATGAAAAACTGTTTTTT	CASSLSGGEHEKLFF
TRBV5-4	NA	TRBJ1-2	NA	TGTGCCAGCAGCTTGGGCCTCGCGGGTGCCTACTATGGCTACACCTTC	CASSLGLAGAYYGYTF
TRBV25-1	TRBD1	TRBJ1-6	NA	TGTGCCAGCAGTGAATTGGACAGGCAGGCTTCACCCCTCCACTTT	CASSELDRQASPLHF
TRBV24-1	TRBD1	TRBJ1-1	NA	TGTGCCACCAGTGCGGGACAGGCGAACACTGAAGCTTTCTTT	CATSAGQANTEAFF
TRBV14	NA	TRBJ2-2	NA	TGTGCCAGCAGCCAGATAGGGGCCCGGACCGGGGAGCTGTTTTTT	CASSQIGARTGELFF
TRBV5-1	TRBD1	TRBJ2-7	NA	TGCGCCAGCAGCAGGCAGGGGGTGTCCTACGAGCAGTACTTC	CASSRQGVSYEQYF
TRBV28	NA	TRBJ2-2	NA	TGTGCCAGCGATACAGGAAGTCATTTCACCGGGGAGCTGTTTTTT	CASDTGSHFTGELFF
TRBV5-6	NA	TRBJ1-5	NA	TGTGCCAGCAGCTTGCGAGGTCTCTCTGGGAGCAATCAGCCCCAGCATTTT	CASSLRGLSGSNQPQHF
TRBV18	NA	TRBJ1-5	NA	TGTGCCAGCTCCCCGGGACAAAATCAGCCCCAGCATTTT	CASSPGQNQPQHF
TRBV5-4	TRBD2	TRBJ2-1	NA	TGTGCCAGCAGCGGCGGGGGGACCGCCTACAATGAGCAGTTCTTC	CASSGGGTAYNEQFF
TRBV2	NA	TRBJ2-2	few	TGTGCCAGCAGTGAGGGGCCCCGAATAACCGGGGAGCTGTTTTTT	CASSEGPRITGELFF
TRBV5-1	NA	TRBJ2-5	NA	TGCGCCAGCAGCTCAAGACAAGACAAAGAGACCCAGTACTTC	CASSSRQDKETQYF
TRBV18	NA	TRBJ1-5	NA	TGTGCCAGCTCAGCAACAGGTTACAATCAGCCCCAGCATTTT	CASSATGYNQPQHF
TRBV11-2	TRBD2	TRBJ2-5	NA	TGTGCCAGCAGCTTGACTAGCGGGGGTCAAGAGACCCAGTACTTC	CASSLTSGGQETQYF
TRBV7-2	NA	TRBJ1-3	NA	TGTGCCAGCAGCCCCAAGGGGGGGGCGGGTGGAAACACCATATATTTT	CASSPKGGAGGNTIYF
TRBV5-4	NA	TRBJ2-4	NA	TGTGCCAGCAGCTTGGCTCGCGGGCAGGAGAGGCCTTTCTTC	CASSLARGQERPFF
TRBV3-1/TRBV3-2	NA	TRBJ1-4	NA	TGTGCCAGCAGCCAAGGGGACCTCGGTAGGGGCCGGACTACTTCAACTAATGAAAAACTGTTTTTT	CASSQGDLGRGRTTSTNEKLFF
TRBV3-1/TRBV3-2	TRBD1	TRBJ1-2	NA	TGTGCCAGCAGCATAGGGGGCCGGGGGTATGGCTACACCTTC	CASSIGGRGYGYTF
TRBV5-1	NA	TRBJ1-1	NA	TGCGCCAGCAGCTTGGGGGGACTACCGAACACTGAAGCTTTCTTT	CASSLGGLPNTEAFF
TRBV11-3	NA	TRBJ2-1	NA	TGTGCCAGCCGAGGGATGGAAAACTACAATGAGCAGTTCTTC	CASRGMENYNEQFF
TRBV15	TRBD1	TRBJ1-6	NA	TGTGCCACCAGCAGGGGACAGCTAAGCTCCTATAATTCACCCCTCCACTTT	CATSRGQLSSYNSPLHF
TRBV28	TRBD1	TRBJ2-1	NA	TGTGCCAGCAGGGCCATTCCCGGGACAGGGAACAATGAGCAGTTCTTC	CASRAIPGTGNNEQFF
TRBV9	NA	TRBJ1-1	NA	TGTGCCAGCAGCCCTCACCGGGGGGCTGAGGCTTTCTTT	CASSPHRGAEAFF
TRBV18	TRBD1	TRBJ1-2	NA	TGTGCCAGCTCACCGGGGAACAGGGGGTATGGCTACACCTTC	CASSPGNRGYGYTF
TRBV6-6	NA	TRBJ1-2	NA	TGTGCCACCAAAGGGGTTGACGGAACCTATGGCTACACCTTC	CATKGVDGTYGYTF
TRBV6-6	TRBD1	TRBJ1-6	NA	TGTGCCAGCAGGCGGCCGGGACAGGGGAGCAATTCACCCCTCCACTTT	CASRRPGQGSNSPLHF
TRBV7-9	NA	TRBJ2-2	NA	TGTGCCAGCAGCTTAAATGGGCTGAGGGAGCTGTTTTTT	CASSLNGLRELFF
TRBV13	NA	TRBJ1-2	NA	TGTGCCAGCAGCTTAGTACGGGGCTACACCTTC	CASSLVRGYTF
TRBV9	TRBD1	TRBJ2-3	NA	TGTGCCAGCAGCCCGAGGACAGGGTTTAGCACAGATACGCAGTATTTT	CASSPRTGFSTDTQYF
TRBV2	TRBD1	TRBJ2-2	NA	TGTGCCAGCGGGCGACAGGGGACCGGGGAGCTGTTTTTT	CASGRQGTGELFF
TRBV30	TRBD2	TRBJ2-1	NA	TGTGCCGCAACCTTACTGGGACTAGCGGGTGACAATGAGCAGTTCTTC	CAATLLGLAGDNEQFF
TRBV7-2	TRBD2	TRBJ2-5	NA	TGTGCCAGCAGCTCGGGGGGTTCGGAGACCCAGTACTTC	CASSSGGSETQYF
TRBV6-6	TRBD1	TRBJ1-2	NA	TGTGCCAGCAGCCGTCAGGGGGACTATGGCTACACCTTC	CASSRQGDYGYTF
TRBV18	NA	TRBJ1-2	few	TGTGCCAGCTCACCAGCATCGGGGGATGGCTACACCTTC	CASSPASGDGYTF
TRBV5-4	NA	TRBJ1-2	NA	TGTGCCAGCAGCTTGGGGACTAGACAGTATGGCTACACCTTC	CASSLGTRQYGYTF
TRBV9	TRBD1	TRBJ1-6	NA	TGTGCCAGCAGCGTAGAGTTGCAGGGGGATTCACCCCTCCACTTT	CASSVELQGDSPLHF
TRBV6-1	NA	TRBJ1-6	once	TGTGCCAGCAGTGAGAGGGTCCTCTCCTATAATTCACCCCTCCACTTT	CASSERVLSYNSPLHF